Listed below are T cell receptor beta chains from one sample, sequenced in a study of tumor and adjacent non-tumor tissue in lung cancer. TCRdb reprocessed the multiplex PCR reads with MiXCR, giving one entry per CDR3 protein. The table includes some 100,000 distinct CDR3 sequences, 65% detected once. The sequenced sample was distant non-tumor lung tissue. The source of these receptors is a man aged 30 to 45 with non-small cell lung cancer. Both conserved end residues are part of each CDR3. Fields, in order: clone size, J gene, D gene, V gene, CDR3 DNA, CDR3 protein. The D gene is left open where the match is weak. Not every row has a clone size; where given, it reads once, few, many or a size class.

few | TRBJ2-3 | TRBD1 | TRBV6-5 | TGTGCCAGCAGATCGACAGGGGGTTACGGCACAGATACGCAGTATTTT | CASRSTGGYGTDTQYF
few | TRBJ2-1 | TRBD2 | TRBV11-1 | TGTGCCAGCAGTTTAACGCGGGGGGGGAATGAGCAGTTCTTC | CASSLTRGGNEQFF
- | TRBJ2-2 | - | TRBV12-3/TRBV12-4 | TGTGCCAGCAGTTCACAGATCACCGGGGAGCTGTCTTTT | CASSSQITGELSF
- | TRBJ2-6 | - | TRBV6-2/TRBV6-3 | TGTGCCAGCAGCTACCGGTCGGAAGGGGCCAACGTCCTGACTTTC | CASSYRSEGANVLTF
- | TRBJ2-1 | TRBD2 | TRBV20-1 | TGCAGTACTTTAGATGCGCTGACTAGCGGGAGAGGAGAGCAGTTCTTC | CSTLDALTSGRGEQFF
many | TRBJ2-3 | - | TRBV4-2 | TGTGCCAGCAGCCTCTTACCGGCAGATACGCAGTATTTT | CASSLLPADTQYF
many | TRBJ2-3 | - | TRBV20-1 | TGCAGTGCTAGTGGCCCATCCGAAGATACGCAGTATTTT | CSASGPSEDTQYF
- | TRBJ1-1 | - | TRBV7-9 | TGTGCCAGCAGCTTAGGACAAGGCACCAAGACTGAAGCTCTCTTT | CASSLGQGTKTEALF
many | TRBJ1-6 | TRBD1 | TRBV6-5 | TGTGCCAGCGGGGAACAGGGGAACCTCTATAATTCACCCCTCCACTTT | CASGEQGNLYNSPLHF
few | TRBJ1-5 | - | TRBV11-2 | TGTGCCAGCAGTGATGGGACCGTCGCGGGTCAGCCCCAACATTTT | CASSDGTVAGQPQHF
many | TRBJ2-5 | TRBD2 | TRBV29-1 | TGCAGCGTTGAAGGGACTAGCCAAGAGACCCAGTACTTC | CSVEGTSQETQYF
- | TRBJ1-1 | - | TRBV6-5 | TGTGACAGCAGTTTCGACCCCCTATCTGAAGCTCTCTTT | CDSSFDPLSEALF
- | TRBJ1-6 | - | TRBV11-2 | TGTGCCAGCAGCTCCCCGGGCAGCTTATTCCACCTCCACTTT | CASSSPGSLFHLHF
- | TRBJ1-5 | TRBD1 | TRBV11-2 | TGTGCCAGCAGCTTAGGGGACAGGGGAGATCAGCCCCAGCATTTT | CASSLGDRGDQPQHF
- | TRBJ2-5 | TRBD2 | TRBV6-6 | TGTGGTAGCAGCAGGACTAGCGGGGGCCAAGAGACCCAGTATTTC | CGSSRTSGGQETQYF
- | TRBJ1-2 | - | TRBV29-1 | TGCAGCGTTGCGGGGACCCCTGGCTATGGCTACACCTTC | CSVAGTPGYGYTF
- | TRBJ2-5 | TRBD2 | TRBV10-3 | TGTGCCATTAAGATGACTAGCGGGGGGGCACGAGGAGAGACCCAGTACTTC | CAIKMTSGGARGETQYF
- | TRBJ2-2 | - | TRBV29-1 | TGCAGCGTTGAGTTACTCCGGGACACCAACACCTTGGAGCTGTTTTTT | CSVELLRDTNTLELFF
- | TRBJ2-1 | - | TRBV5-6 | TGTGCCAACAGTCTCGGATTTGGTAATGAGCAGTTCTTC | CANSLGFGNEQFF
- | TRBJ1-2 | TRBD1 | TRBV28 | TGTGCCAACAGTACTGATTACGGGACAGGGTACTATGGCTACACCTTC | CANSTDYGTGYYGYTF
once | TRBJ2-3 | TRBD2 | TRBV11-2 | TGTGTCAGCAGCTTACTATCGGGGGGGCAGGGTACGCAGTATTTT | CVSSLLSGGQGTQYF
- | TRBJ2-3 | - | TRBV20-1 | TGCGGTGCCGCCACTCCGGGGGGCACAGATACGCAGTATTTT | CGAATPGGTDTQYF
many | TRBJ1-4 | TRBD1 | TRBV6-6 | TGTGCCAGCAGTTCGGGACAGGGGGCGCTTAGCACTAATGAAAAACTGTTTTTT | CASSSGQGALSTNEKLFF
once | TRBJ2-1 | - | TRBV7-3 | TGTGCCATCAGCCAGTACCTATACAATGAGCAGTTCTTC | CAISQYLYNEQFF
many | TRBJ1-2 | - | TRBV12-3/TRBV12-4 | TGTGCCAGCAGTTTATCCCCACTTTACTATGGCTACACCTTC | CASSLSPLYYGYTF
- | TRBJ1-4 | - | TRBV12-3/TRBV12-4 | TGTACCAGCAGTGCCGACTGGTGTGAAAAACTGTTTTTT | CTSSADWCEKLFF
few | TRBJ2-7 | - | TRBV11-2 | TGTGTCAGCAGCTGGGGGGTCTCCTACGAGCAGTACTTC | CVSSWGVSYEQYF
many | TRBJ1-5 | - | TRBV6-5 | TGTGCCAGCAGCACCGGCGGGGGCGGGAATCAGCCCCAGCATTTT | CASSTGGGGNQPQHF
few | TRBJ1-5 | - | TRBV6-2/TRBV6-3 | TGTGCCAGCAGGCGGGGGGGGGCACTCATAAATACGCAGCATTTT | CASRRGGALINTQHF
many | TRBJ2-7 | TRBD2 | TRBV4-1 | TGCGCCAGCAGCCAAGGCCAGGGTAGACTAGCGGGAGACGAGCAGTACTTC | CASSQGQGRLAGDEQYF
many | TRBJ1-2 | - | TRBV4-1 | TGCGCCAGCAGCCAAGATGAGGGTAACCTCTATGGCTACACCTTC | CASSQDEGNLYGYTF
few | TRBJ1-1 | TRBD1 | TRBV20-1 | TGCAGTGCTGCGACAGGGGGCCGGATTGAAGCTTTCTTT | CSAATGGRIEAFF
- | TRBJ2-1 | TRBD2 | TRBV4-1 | TGCGCCAGCAGCCAAGGGGGACTAGCGGCCTCCTCCTACAATGAGCAGTTCTTC | CASSQGGLAASSYNEQFF
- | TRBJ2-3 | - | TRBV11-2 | TGTGCCAGCAGCTACCGAGACATCCGCACAGATACGCAGTATTTT | CASSYRDIRTDTQYF
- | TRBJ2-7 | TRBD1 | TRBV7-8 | TGTGCCAGCAGCCTCGCCCCGGGACAGGGGTACGAGTACTACTTC | CASSLAPGQGYEYYF
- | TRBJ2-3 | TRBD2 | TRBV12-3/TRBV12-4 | TGTGCTAGCAGTTTAGCGCCGGGGAGGGTGGAAGATACGCAGTATTTT | CASSLAPGRVEDTQYF
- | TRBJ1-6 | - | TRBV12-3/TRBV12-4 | TGTGCCAGCATTCCAGGTCCGGGTTCCTTTTATAATTCACCCCTCCACTTT | CASIPGPGSFYNSPLHF
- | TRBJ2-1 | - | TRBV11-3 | TGTGCCAGCAGCCCCCCTAGTCGGCGCCGGGGCAATGGGCAATTCTTC | CASSPPSRRRGNGQFF
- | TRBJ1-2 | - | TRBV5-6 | TGTGTCAGCGCCAAAGACAGGCTTACTGGCTACACCTTC | CVSAKDRLTGYTF
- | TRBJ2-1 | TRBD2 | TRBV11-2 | TGTGCCAGCAGCTTGGGAGGGGACCTCTCCTACAATGGGCAGTCCTTC | CASSLGGDLSYNGQSF
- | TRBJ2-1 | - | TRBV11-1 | TGTGCCAACAGCCCGACTCCTAGCTCCTACAATGAGCAGTTCTTC | CANSPTPSSYNEQFF
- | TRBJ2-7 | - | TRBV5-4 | TGTGCCTGCAGTCATGGGTGGGGCTACGAGCAGTACTTC | CACSHGWGYEQYF
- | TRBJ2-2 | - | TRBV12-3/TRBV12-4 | TGTGGCATCAGTTTTTCCCGGGTCGGGGAGCTGTTTTTT | CGISFSRVGELFF
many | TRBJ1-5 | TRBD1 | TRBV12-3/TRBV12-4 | TGTGCCAGCAGACATGACAGGGGTTCCAATCAGCCCCAGCATTTT | CASRHDRGSNQPQHF
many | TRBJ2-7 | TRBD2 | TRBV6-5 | TGTGCCAGCAGTTACTCGAGTGGGTCTAGCGGAACCTACGAGCAGTACTTC | CASSYSSGSSGTYEQYF
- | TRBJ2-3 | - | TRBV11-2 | TGTGCCAACAGCTTTGGCTGGGAAGATACGCGGTATTTT | CANSFGWEDTRYF
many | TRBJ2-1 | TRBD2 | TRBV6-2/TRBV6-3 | TGTGCCAGCAAACCACCGGGACTAGCGAGTTACAATGAGCAGTTCTTC | CASKPPGLASYNEQFF
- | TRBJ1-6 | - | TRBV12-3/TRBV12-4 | TGTGCCAACAGCAGGCAAGGACAGAATTCACCCCTCCACTTT | CANSRQGQNSPLHF
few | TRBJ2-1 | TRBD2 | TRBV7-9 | TGTGCCAGCAGCAGTAGCGGGGCGGGTGAGCAGTTCTTC | CASSSSGAGEQFF
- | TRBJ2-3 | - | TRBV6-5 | TGTGCCAGCGGCCTCGAAGGGGGAAGAGATACGCAGTATTTT | CASGLEGGRDTQYF
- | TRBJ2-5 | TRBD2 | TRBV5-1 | TGCGCCAGCAGCTCCCTAGCGGGACAAGAGACCCAGAACTTC | CASSSLAGQETQNF